These T cell receptor beta chains were read from a single sample in a study of shared clonotypes between healthy human individuals. Some clones are missing from TCRdb's copy, which holds only in-frame ones; the method was immunoSEQ multiplex PCR. Of about 2 million clones listed, 95% were seen once; the top ten hold approximately 0.13%. The sample was naive CD4+ T cells sorted from blood. The origin of the receptors is a man between 18 and 35 years old in good health. Both conserved end residues are part of each CDR3.

V: TRBV18
J: TRBJ2-7
length: 14
CDR3: CASTTGTLPYEQYF

V: TRBV7-2
J: TRBJ2-1
length: 15
CDR3: CASSFTSGSYNEQFF

V: TRBV9
J: TRBJ1-4
length: 15
CDR3: CASSVDAGRDEKLFF

V: TRBV6-5
J: TRBJ1-4
length: 15
CDR3: CASTLTGGANEKLFF

V: TRBV6-1
J: TRBJ1-1
length: 15
CDR3: CASSEALVGYTEAFF

V: TRBV18
J: TRBJ2-1
length: 12
CDR3: CASSGTENDQLF

V: TRBV4-2
J: TRBJ1-1
length: 15
CDR3: CASSQDQSRDTEAFF

V: TRBV6-6
J: TRBJ1-2
length: 13
CDR3: CAARPDGVYGYTF

V: TRBV30
J: TRBJ1-2
length: 11
CDR3: CAWDSFYGYTF

V: TRBV6-1
J: TRBJ2-7
length: 18
CDR3: CASSESALGLAGGYEQYF

V: TRBV10-3
J: TRBJ2-7
length: 15
CDR3: CAISEGVAEHYEQYF

V: TRBV27
J: TRBJ1-6
length: 21
CDR3: CASSLSYLGTGGQFYNSPLHF

V: TRBV5-4
J: TRBJ2-7
length: 14
CDR3: CASSRGTVSYEQYF

V: TRBV27
J: TRBJ1-5
length: 14
CDR3: CASSPDSSNQPQHF

V: TRBV18
J: TRBJ2-3
length: 13
CDR3: CASSPLSTDTQYF

V: TRBV5-6
J: TRBJ2-7
length: 14
CDR3: CASSLTGGPYEQYF

V: TRBV4-1
J: TRBJ2-7
length: 15
CDR3: CASSPLFIDSYEQYF

V: TRBV30
J: TRBJ1-5
length: 14
CDR3: CAWSLMDSNQPQHF

V: TRBV11-2
J: TRBJ2-7
length: 15
CDR3: CASSLAGQGAYEQYF

V: TRBV30
J: TRBJ2-7
length: 14
CDR3: CAWRRGQGTYEQYF

V: TRBV10-3
J: TRBJ2-7
length: 15
CDR3: CAISDPDGDIYEQYF

V: TRBV4-1
J: TRBJ2-7
length: 15
CDR3: CASSQERQKQYEQYF

V: TRBV13
J: TRBJ2-1
length: 17
CDR3: CASSSLQTSGRANEQFF

V: TRBV7-9
J: TRBJ2-5
length: 16
CDR3: CASSFQGIPPEKTQYF

V: TRBV7-2
J: TRBJ2-7
length: 13
CDR3: CASSPQETYEQYF

V: TRBV6-5
J: TRBJ2-5
length: 14
CDR3: CASSYLGGQETQYF

V: TRBV6-1
J: TRBJ1-6
length: 14
CDR3: CASSEPPSESPLHF

V: TRBV6-6
J: TRBJ1-2
length: 12
CDR3: CASTPTGFGYTF

V: TRBV5-1
J: TRBJ2-7
length: 14
CDR3: CASSPSGTNYEQYF

V: TRBV7-2
J: TRBJ2-1
length: 14
CDR3: CASRKTSGNAEQFF

V: TRBV2
J: TRBJ2-6
length: 17
CDR3: CASRRTGALRGANVLTF

V: TRBV25-1
J: TRBJ2-1
length: 18
CDR3: CASSDKEGTGYQYNEQFF

V: TRBV5-4
J: TRBJ1-2
length: 16
CDR3: CASSLTVGRLNYGYTF

V: TRBV7-2
J: TRBJ1-2
length: 15
CDR3: CASSFSSDRNYGYTF

V: TRBV25-1
J: TRBJ1-6
length: 15
CDR3: CASSVASSYNSPLHF

V: TRBV5-1
J: TRBJ2-7
length: 16
CDR3: CASSWAGTSGTYEQYF

V: TRBV18
J: TRBJ1-2
length: 16
CDR3: CASSPTRGQGGYGYTF

V: TRBV4-1
J: TRBJ1-5
length: 15
CDR3: CASSQVKHSRQPQHF

V: TRBV28
J: TRBJ1-5
length: 13
CDR3: CASSTEYNQPQHF

V: TRBV4-1
J: TRBJ2-3
length: 15
CDR3: CASSLPAGRGDTQYF

V: TRBV9
J: TRBJ1-2
length: 14
CDR3: CASSVGGQGDGYTF

V: TRBV28
J: TRBJ1-2
length: 14
CDR3: CAIFQGLANYGYTF

V: TRBV27
J: TRBJ2-7
length: 13
CDR3: CASGGQISYEQYF

V: TRBV10-3
J: TRBJ1-2
length: 12
CDR3: CAISEAGDGYTF

V: TRBV6-5
J: TRBJ1-2
length: 15
CDR3: CASSYGVNHGFGYTF

V: TRBV5-6
J: TRBJ2-3
length: 13
CDR3: CASSSRFRDTQYF

V: TRBV11-1
J: TRBJ2-3
length: 16
CDR3: CASSPRLRAQADTQYF